These 29 T cell receptor beta chains share one sample of origin, sequenced in a study of blood T cell repertoires in COVID-19. Generated by immunoSEQ multiplex PCR, the TCRdb table keeps only in-frame clones and is missing some. In the table there are 250,000 or so clones, 86% of which are singletons. Material: peripheral blood. The receptor set was obtained from a man older than 75 with acute or convalescent COVID-19.

The rearrangement links TRBV5-4 to TRBJ2-5, with 9 bases aligning to TRBD1. This CDR3 spans 14 amino acids. J gave up 5 bases and V 2 bases, and 4 bases lay outside the gene matches. Germline CDR1 SGHNT, CDR2 YYREEE (reference sequence). The CDR3 loop reads CASSFDRGGETQYF. In nucleotides, the CDR3 is TGTGCCAGCAGCTTCGACAGGGGGGGCGAGACCCAGTACTTC.

The chain has TRBV5-1 and TRBJ2-5; maybe TRBD2 (6 bases). CDR3 length equals 12 residues. Deletions cut 0 bases from V and 9 bases from J, with 9 bases between. Germline lookup yields CDR1 SGHRS and CDR2 YFSETQ. The CDR3 bases are TGCGCCAGCAGCTTGGAGAGGGAGGCCCAGTACTTC. This sequence encodes CASSLEREAQYF.

V gene TRBV14 combines with J gene TRBJ2-7; D possibly corresponds to TRBD2 (6 bases). CDR3 size: 16 residues. V was pared by 3 bases and J by 0 bases, with 15 bases between. Germline V lookup: CDR1 SGHDN, CDR2 FVKESK. CDR3 DNA sequence: TGTGCCAGCAGCCATCGCGCGGGGAAATCCTCCTACGAGCAGTACTTC. The encoded protein is CASSHRAGKSSYEQYF.

The chain links TRBV25-1 to TRBJ1-1; maybe TRBD1 (6 bases). The V end lost 3 bases, the J end lost 1 base, and 12 bases lay between the germline ends. The CDR3 totals 15 residues. Looked up from germline, CDR1 is MGHDK and CDR2 is SYGVNS. CDR3 coding DNA: TGTGCCAGCAGTGACCTCAGGGGAAAGAACACTGAAGCTTTCTTT. Residues: CASSDLRGKNTEAFF.

The V gene is TRBV2, the J gene TRBJ2-5; 9 nucleotides align to TRBD2. The V and J ends lost 6 bases and 2 bases, in that order; junction bases with no gene match: 7. CDR3 length equals 15 residues. Germline V lookup: CDR1 SNHLY, CDR2 FYNNEI. This chain's CDR3 is CASSGLRGGQETQYF. CDR3 DNA: TGTGCCAGCAGCGGCCTGCGGGGGGGTCAAGAGACCCAGTACTTC.

V is TRBV7-2 and J is TRBJ2-1; 8 nucleotides agree with TRBD1. CDR1 SGHTA and CDR2 FQGNSA come from the germline V gene. With 7 bases clipped from V and 3 bases from J, the junction kept 8 bases outside the gene matches. The CDR3 totals 15 residues. The CDR3 is CASTGGTGSYNEQFF. The CDR3 DNA reads as TGTGCCAGCACCGGAGGGACAGGTAGCTACAATGAGCAGTTCTTC.

The chain joins TRBV7-2 to TRBJ1-1; 8 bases match TRBD1. The J segment lost 8 bases and the V segment lost 2 bases, leaving 7 bases of the junction unmatched. Germline V CDR1 and CDR2: SGHTA, FQGNSA. This CDR3 is built from 14 residues. CDR3 amino acids: CASSLFQGAGEAFF. The CDR3 DNA reads TGTGCCAGCAGCTTATTTCAGGGGGCGGGCGAAGCTTTCTTT.

This chain uses TRBV9 with TRBJ2-1; 8 nucleotides align to TRBD2. CDR3 size: 17 residues. Germline V gene sequence: CDR1 SGDLS, CDR2 YYNGEE. After removal of 4 bases from V and 8 bases from J, the junction contained 17 bases not matched to a gene. The CDR3 region has the DNA TGTGCCAGCAGCTACCTTCCGGGGGGGACGACAGTCCATGAGCAGTTCTTC. It translates to CASSYLPGGTTVHEQFF.

The rearrangement uses TRBV6-5 and TRBJ2-1, with 10 bases matching TRBD1. The V gene end was trimmed by 6 bases and the J gene end by 7 bases; junction bases not matched to a gene: 9. Germline CDR1 reads MNHEY; CDR2 reads SVGAGI. The CDR3 runs 15 residues. Here the CDR3 reads CASRPPGQGSNEQFF. CDR3 nucleotide sequence: TGTGCCAGCAGACCTCCGGGACAGGGGAGTAATGAGCAGTTCTTC.

The CDR3 reads CASSGEGRGGPYEQYF. CDR3 DNA: TGTGCCAGCAGTGGCGAGGGTCGCGGGGGGCCCTACGAGCAGTACTTC. The chain combines TRBV28 with TRBJ2-7; 8 bases line up with TRBD2. The J segment lost 2 bases and the V segment lost 5 bases, leaving 11 bases of the junction unmatched. The germline V gene encodes CDR1 MDHEN and CDR2 SYDVKM. The CDR3 has 16 amino acids.

CDR3 amino acids: CASSIDLPGQGYRNEQYF. The CDR3 nucleotides are TGTGCCAGTAGTATAGATCTCCCGGGACAGGGTTACCGGAACGAGCAGTACTTC. V usage is TRBV19 and J usage is TRBJ2-7, with 9 bases aligning to TRBD1. V shed 0 bases, J shed 5 bases, and the junction held 14 bases outside the gene matches. CDR3 length: 18 amino acids. The V gene's germline CDR1 is LNHDA and CDR2 SQIVND (reference sequence).

In its sample, this clone was seen a few times. This chain connects TRBV5-1 to TRBJ2-2; perhaps TRBD1 as D (5 bases). Germline CDR1 SGHRS, CDR2 YFSETQ. Trimming removed 6 bases at V and 1 base at J, with 13 bases between. The CDR3 spans 15 residues. CDR3 residues: CASTLQDQNTGELFF. CDR3 DNA sequence: TGCGCCAGCACCCTACAGGATCAGAACACCGGGGAGCTGTTTTTT.

The chain links TRBV19 to TRBJ2-3; possible D gene TRBD2, 6 bases. The CDR3 spans 15 residues. Germline-derived CDR1 and CDR2 are LNHDA and SQIVND (reference sequence). The germline V and J ends were trimmed by 2 bases and 0 bases, with 9 bases remaining between them. The chain's CDR3 is CASSILAKSTDTQYF. CDR3 bases: TGTGCCAGTAGTATACTAGCGAAGAGCACAGATACGCAGTATTTT.

The CDR3 DNA sequence: TGTGCCAGCAGCTCCGGGGGGAGGCGGGGGCTAGCCAAAAACATTCAGTACTTC. It specifies CASSSGGRRGLAKNIQYF. The rearrangement joins TRBV7-6 to TRBJ2-4; TRBD2 is a possible D gene (7 bases). The germline V and J ends were trimmed by 4 bases and 0 bases, with 19 bases remaining between them. Germline-derived CDR1 and CDR2 are SGHVS and FNYEAQ. The CDR3 loop spans 18 amino acids.

The chain joins TRBV19 to TRBJ2-2, with 9 bases fitting TRBD1. The ends lost 6 bases at V and 7 bases at J; junction bases unmatched: 3. The germline gives CDR1 LNHDA, CDR2 SQIVND (reference sequence). The CDR3 sequence is 13 residues long. CDR3 in DNA: TGTGCCAGTAGACAGGGGGCCGTCGGGGAGCTGTTTTTT. The encoded protein is CASRQGAVGELFF.

This rearrangement joins TRBV6-6 to TRBJ2-1; 10 bases are shared with TRBD1. J was trimmed by 8 bases and V by 6 bases; bases with no gene match: 4. The length of the CDR3 is 13 residues. From germline, CDR1 is MNHNY and CDR2 SVGAGI (reference sequence). The CDR3 sequence: CASRTGGIDEQFF. CDR3 bases: TGTGCCAGCAGGACAGGGGGCATCGATGAGCAGTTCTTC.

V usage is TRBV18 and J usage is TRBJ2-7, with a weak D call TRBD2 (5 bases). The V gene's germline CDR1 is KGHSH and CDR2 LQKENI. CDR3 length: 14 residues. The V end was cut by 3 bases, the J end by 4 bases, with 13 bases between. This CDR3 is CASSPSTDSYEQYF. Written as DNA, the CDR3 is TGTGCCAGCTCACCCTCTACGGACTCTTACGAGCAGTACTTC. The full variable domain, completed using reference TRBV18 and TRBJ2-7, is NAGVMQNPRHLVRRRGQEARLRCSPMKGHSHVYWYRQLPEEGLKFMVYLQKENIIDESGMPKERFSAEFPKEGPSILRIQQVVRGDSAAYFCASSPSTDSYEQYFGPGTRLTVT.

The chain joins TRBV5-1 to TRBJ1-1, with D maybe TRBD1 (5 bases). Between the trimmed V and J ends, which lost 4 bases and 10 bases, there was a span of 20 bases. There are 14 residues in the CDR3. CDR1 is SGHRS and CDR2 is YFSETQ in the germline V gene. For the CDR3, the DNA is TGCGCCAGCAGCAAATCCTCTCAGGGTGTCGGAGCTTTCTTT. This sequence encodes CASSKSSQGVGAFF.

The chain couples TRBV27 to TRBJ1-2; 7 nucleotides line up with TRBD1. The CDR3 length is 13 residues. Germline trimming cut 6 bases from V and 2 bases from J; bases unmatched to any gene: 3. The germline V gene encodes CDR1 MNHEY and CDR2 SMNVEV (reference sequence). CDR3 bases: TGTGCCAGCAGCTCGACAGGGAACTATGGCTACACCTTC. Protein: CASSSTGNYGYTF.

The CDR3 sequence: CASSQDYRGLSNEQFF. As DNA, the CDR3 is TGCGCCAGCAGCCAAGATTACAGGGGGCTGAGTAATGAGCAGTTCTTC. V and J are TRBV4-3 and TRBJ2-1; 9 nucleotides match TRBD1. Germline trimming cut 0 bases from V and 7 bases from J; bases unmatched to any gene: 7. Germline CDR1 LGHNA, CDR2 YSLEER. The CDR3 sequence is 16 residues long.

This clone was seen only a few times. The CDR3 region has the DNA TGTGCCAGCAGCCGCGGAAGACGGGAAGACTACACCTTC. Protein product: CASSRGRREDYTF. The rearrangement uses TRBV6-5 and TRBJ1-2, with D hard to call. The CDR3 loop spans 13 amino acids. With 6 bases removed from V and 10 bases from J, the gap between germline ends came to 18 bases. Germline assignment: CDR1 MNHEY and CDR2 SVGAGI.

CDR3 sequence reads: CASSQDKASDTQYF. DNA of the CDR3: TGTGCCAGCAGCCAAGATAAAGCCTCAGATACGCAGTATTTT. The genes are TRBV4-2 and TRBJ2-3; the D is unclear. The CDR3 sequence is 14 residues long. Germline lookup yields CDR1 LGHNA and CDR2 YNFKEQ. Trimming stripped 0 bases from V and 4 bases from J, with 8 bases between.

The V and J genes are TRBV7-9 and TRBJ1-6; D gene uncertain. Germline V gene lookup returns CDR1 SEHNR and CDR2 FQNEAQ (reference sequence). The V and J ends lost 0 bases and 6 bases respectively, with 12 bases between them. The CDR3 has 16 amino acids. CDR3 bases: TGTGCCAGCAGCTTAGCCGCCGGGTCGGTTAATTCACCCCTCCACTTT. Its translation: CASSLAAGSVNSPLHF.

The chain employs TRBV6-5 and TRBJ1-2; unclear D gene. The CDR3 totals 14 residues. Germline loops: CDR1 MNHEY, CDR2 SVGAGI. Trimming shortened V by 4 bases and J by 0 bases, and 9 bases separated the two germline ends. CDR3 protein: CASSLTGANYGYTF. Written as DNA, the CDR3 is TGTGCCAGCAGTTTAACCGGAGCTAACTATGGCTACACCTTC.

This rearrangement joins TRBV18 to TRBJ2-6; the D is unclear. Germline-derived CDR1 and CDR2 are KGHSH and LQKENI. V dropped 3 bases and J dropped 3 bases, with 6 bases sitting between them. There are 14 residues in the CDR3. The chain's CDR3 is CASSPPNGANVLTF. The DNA for the CDR3 is TGTGCCAGCTCACCCCCTAATGGGGCCAACGTCCTGACTTTC.

The CDR3 loop reads CASSLAASDWFF. DNA of the CDR3: TGTGCCAGCAGCTTAGCGGCCTCCGATTGGTTCTTC. This chain links TRBV7-8 with TRBJ2-1; no definite D call. This CDR3 is built from 12 residues. Germline loops: CDR1 SGHVS, CDR2 FQNEAQ. Trimming took 0 bases from V and 15 from J, leaving 12 bases between them.

V gene TRBV19 combines with J gene TRBJ2-3; 12 nucleotides agree with TRBD2. Unmatched junction bases numbered 14, after V lost 4 bases and J lost 0 bases. There are 20 residues in the CDR3. Per germline, CDR1 LNHDA and CDR2 SQIVND (reference sequence). The chain's CDR3 is CASSTQKFGLAGSSTDTQYF. Here the CDR3 DNA reads TGTGCCAGTAGTACCCAAAAATTTGGACTAGCGGGGTCGAGCACAGATACGCAGTATTTT.

V gene TRBV6-1 combines with J gene TRBJ1-5; D is unresolved. The CDR3 runs 15 residues. Germline values: CDR1 MNHNS, CDR2 SASEGT. The V end lost 1 base, the J end lost 7 bases, and 14 bases lay between the germline ends. The CDR3 protein is CASSEVARTGQPQHF. CDR3 sequence (DNA): TGTGCCAGCAGTGAAGTGGCGAGGACGGGACAGCCCCAGCATTTT.

The V and J genes are TRBV6-2 or TRBV6-3 and TRBJ2-7, with 9 bases lining up with TRBD2. J lost 5 bases, V lost 0 bases, and 2 bases had no gene match. The CDR3 length is 14 residues. The germline CDR1 and CDR2 sequences are MNHEY and SVGEGT. The CDR3 bases are TGTGCCAGCAGTTACTCGGGACTAGCCCACGAGCAGTACTTC. This gives the protein CASSYSGLAHEQYF.